This record concerns one T cell receptor beta chain sequence. Its cognate antigen is unknown. This CDR3 spans 18 amino acids. Germline V lookup: CDR1 SGHTA, CDR2 FQGTGA. These data come from a study of CXCR3-negative and CXCR3-positive naive CD8 T cells. Carrying UMI labels, the TRB cDNA libraries were prepared through 5' RACE. Reprocessing the 5' RACE reads, TCRdb reports a single entry for every CDR3 protein and omits DNA. This sample's clone table lists about 120,000 distinct CDR3 sequences. The study sorted every CD8+ T cell subset in triplicate at 250,000 to 300,000 cells each. Study findings and constraints: Memory CD8+ cells showed much lower diversity, while both naive subsets displayed comparably high diversity. In naive cells, CXCR3-negative and CXCR3-positive subsets had similar TRBV-TRBJ usage; memory cells differed. Researchers report that CXCR3-positive naive cells carry more hydrophobic TRB CDR3s than CXCR3-negative naive cells.

The rearrangement joins TRBV7-3 to TRBJ2-7; with no DNA, the TCRdb D assignment of TRBD1 cannot be verified. The sample was naive CXCR3+ CD8+ T cells from blood. The subset: CD45RO-CCR7+CD27+CD95- naive CD8+ T cells expressing CXCR3 (TNR3+). This TCR derives from a human donor in good health. Some clones in this sample may be carry-over from other donors' samples. CDR3 in amino acids: CASSLGGIGTVDSYEQYF.